This TCR beta chain was retrieved from a study of vaccination effects on CD4 cells after COVID-19. Study information: The median interval between the second dose and post-vaccine sampling was 72 days.

Sequencing was performed with immunoSEQ multiplex PCR; in TCRdb, only in-frame clones are kept and a portion is missing. The data contain more than 20,000 clones, nearly 80% of them singletons. Points from the study as a whole: There were few convalescent patients in the study and no early post-infection timepoints.

On this clone itself: Its antigen remains unknown.

CDR3 size: 13 residues. The V gene's germline CDR1 is MNHEY and CDR2 SVGAGI. With 5 bases removed from V and 2 bases from J, the gap between germline ends came to 4 bases. Viral peptide pools were used in the ViraFEST assay to expand antigen-specific CD4+ T cells, and sequencing came afterward. Cultured cells yielded isolated CD4+ T cells after approximately nine days. Vaccination of participants consisted of two doses of either the BNT162b2 or mRNA-1273 vaccine. The chain couples TRBV6-5 to TRBJ2-6, with D uncertain. The source is a human donor who received a COVID-19 vaccine. Some clones in this sample may be carry-over from other donors' samples. Specimen: CD4+ T cells from PBMCs cultured with SARS-CoV-2 spike peptides, collected after COVID-19 vaccination. Here the CDR3 DNA reads TGTGCCAGCAGTCCCCCTGGGGCCAACGTCCTGACTTTC. Its protein is CASSPPGANVLTF.